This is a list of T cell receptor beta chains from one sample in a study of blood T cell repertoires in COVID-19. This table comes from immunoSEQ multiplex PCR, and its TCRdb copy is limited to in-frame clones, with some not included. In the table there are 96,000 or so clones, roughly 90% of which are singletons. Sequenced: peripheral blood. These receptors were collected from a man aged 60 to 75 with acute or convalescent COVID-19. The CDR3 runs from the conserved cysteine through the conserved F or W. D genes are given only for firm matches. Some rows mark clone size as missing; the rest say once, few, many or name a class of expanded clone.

CDR3 DNA: TGTGCCAGCTCACATAACCGGGACAGGAGCAACGAGCAGTACTTC; CDR3 protein: CASSHNRDRSNEQYF; D gene: TRBD1; clone size: .; V gene: TRBV18; J gene: TRBJ2-7
CDR3 DNA: TGTGCCAGCAGTAGCGGGAGTGGCGGGGAGCTGTTTTTT; CDR3 protein: CASSSGSGGELFF; D gene: TRBD2; clone size: .; V gene: TRBV12-3/TRBV12-4; J gene: TRBJ2-2
CDR3 DNA: TGTGCCAGCATGCGGACAGGGGCCTACGAGCAGTACTTC; CDR3 protein: CASMRTGAYEQYF; D gene: TRBD1; clone size: .; V gene: TRBV6-5; J gene: TRBJ2-7
CDR3 DNA: TGTGCCAGTAGTATCAGGACATTATTGGGAGAGACCCAGTACTTC; CDR3 protein: CASSIRTLLGETQYF; D gene: .; clone size: .; V gene: TRBV19; J gene: TRBJ2-5
CDR3 DNA: TGTGCCAGCAGCCAGGGACTAGCGGGCCGCACAGATACGCAGTATTTT; CDR3 protein: CASSQGLAGRTDTQYF; D gene: TRBD2; clone size: once; V gene: TRBV3-1/TRBV3-2; J gene: TRBJ2-3
CDR3 DNA: TGTGCCAGTAGTTCCCGGGGGGATACTAATGAAAAACTGTTTTTT; CDR3 protein: CASSSRGDTNEKLFF; D gene: .; clone size: .; V gene: TRBV19; J gene: TRBJ1-4
CDR3 DNA: TGTGCCAGCAGCCAAGGCGGGCGAAACACCATATATTTT; CDR3 protein: CASSQGGRNTIYF; D gene: .; clone size: .; V gene: TRBV3-1/TRBV3-2; J gene: TRBJ1-3
CDR3 DNA: TGTGCCAGCAGCGACGGGAGCACAGATACGCAGTATTTT; CDR3 protein: CASSDGSTDTQYF; D gene: .; clone size: .; V gene: TRBV9; J gene: TRBJ2-3
CDR3 DNA: TGTGCCAGCAGTTCCCGGACAGGGACGAGCAATCAGCCCCAGCATTTT; CDR3 protein: CASSSRTGTSNQPQHF; D gene: TRBD1; clone size: .; V gene: TRBV6-5; J gene: TRBJ1-5
CDR3 DNA: TGTGCCAGCAGCACGGGACTAGCCAAAAACATTCAGTACTTC; CDR3 protein: CASSTGLAKNIQYF; D gene: .; clone size: .; V gene: TRBV5-6; J gene: TRBJ2-4
CDR3 DNA: TGTGCCAGCAGCAAAGGTAGCGGGACTAACCCTTGCACAGATACGCTGTATTTT; CDR3 protein: CASSKGSGTNPCTDTLYF; D gene: .; clone size: once; V gene: TRBV21-1; J gene: TRBJ2-3
CDR3 DNA: TGTGCCAGCAACCTAGCGGGAGGGTCCTACAATGAGCAGTTCTTC; CDR3 protein: CASNLAGGSYNEQFF; D gene: TRBD2; clone size: .; V gene: TRBV27; J gene: TRBJ2-1
CDR3 DNA: TGCGCCAGCAGCTTGCCTGGGACTAATGAGCAGTTCTTC; CDR3 protein: CASSLPGTNEQFF; D gene: .; clone size: .; V gene: TRBV5-1; J gene: TRBJ2-1